These 15 T cell receptor beta chains were all obtained from the same sample, sequenced in a study of radiotherapy plus CTLA-4 blockade in lung cancer. This table comes from immunoSEQ multiplex PCR, and its TCRdb copy is limited to in-frame clones, with some not included. The table shows around 80,000 clones, with roughly 74% occurring only once. Specimen: peripheral blood, collected from a patient treated with radiotherapy plus ipilimumab. The source is a human donor with non-small cell lung cancer whose response to radiotherapy plus ipilimumab could not be evaluated.

This clone was seen a few times. The V gene is TRBV6-5, the J gene TRBJ1-2, with 10 bases aligning to TRBD1. Germline V gives CDR1 MNHEY, CDR2 SVGAGI. The CDR3 consists of 14 residues. The ends lost 6 bases at V and 7 bases at J; junction bases unmatched: 8. DNA of the CDR3: TGTGCCAGCAGCGCTCCGGGACAGGGGCCTGGCTACACCTTC. This sequence encodes CASSAPGQGPGYTF.

The CDR3 nucleotides are TGTGCCATCAGTGAGTCTGGAGCGGGGGCGGACAATGAGCAGTTCTTC. Its protein is CAISESGAGADNEQFF. V and J are TRBV10-3 and TRBJ2-1; TRBD2 matches at 8 bases. CDR1 and CDR2 from the germline V gene are ENHRY and SYGVKD. The CDR3 covers 16 residues. The V segment lost 0 bases and the J segment 5 bases; nucleotides outside the gene matches: 6.

The chain couples TRBV25-1 to TRBJ2-7, with D possibly matching TRBD1 (6 bases). CDR3 length equals 17 residues. Germline V gene data show CDR1 as MGHDK and CDR2 as SYGVNS. V was pared by 1 base and J by 0 bases, with 16 bases between. The CDR3 reads CASSESRGTPSSYEQYF. Written as DNA, the CDR3 is TGTGCCAGCAGTGAATCGAGGGGGACACCTTCCTCCTACGAGCAGTACTTC.

This clone was observed many times. The J gene is TRBJ1-2, the V gene TRBV5-6, with 7 bases aligning to TRBD1. J lost 2 bases, V lost 4 bases, and 5 bases had no gene match. Germline CDR1 and CDR2: SGHDT and YYEEEE. The CDR3 extends over 14 amino acids. This CDR3 is CASSLVGQNYGYTF. CDR3 in DNA: TGTGCCAGCAGCCTTGTGGGACAGAACTATGGCTACACCTTC. Together with reference TRBV5-6 and TRBJ1-2, the CDR3 gives the full variable domain: DAGVTQSPTHLIKTRGQQVTLRCSPKSGHDTVSWYQQALGQGPQFIFQYYEEEERQRGNFPDRFSGHQFPNYSSELNVNALLLGDSALYLCASSLVGQNYGYTFGSGTRLTVV.

This clone was observed once. The chain joins TRBV4-2 to TRBJ2-7; 9 bases are shared with TRBD1. V lost 0 bases and J lost 3; bases outside the gene matches: 3. The CDR3 contains 15 residues. The V gene's germline CDR1 is LGHNA and CDR2 YNFKEQ. The CDR3 sequence is CASSQEQGAIYEQYF. The CDR3 DNA reads as TGTGCCAGCAGCCAAGAACAGGGGGCGATCTACGAGCAGTACTTC.

J is TRBJ2-1 and V is TRBV7-3; 10 bases align to TRBD2. CDR3 length equals 15 residues. CDR1 and CDR2 from the germline V gene are SGHTA and FQGTGA. Germline trimming cut 4 bases from V and 5 bases from J; bases unmatched to any gene: 5. CDR3 region: CASSSLAGVNNEQFF. CDR3 nucleotide sequence: TGTGCCAGCAGCTCCCTAGCGGGGGTAAACAATGAGCAGTTCTTC.

The V gene is TRBV6-1, the J gene TRBJ2-7; 8 nucleotides agree with TRBD1. The CDR3 has 14 residues. Per germline, CDR1 MNHNS and CDR2 SASEGT. With V trimmed by 8 bases and J by 7 bases, 13 bases remained unmatched. The CDR3 nucleotides read TGTGCCAGCGCTGGGACAGGCTACCCTTCAGAGCAGTACTTC. Residues: CASAGTGYPSEQYF.

J is TRBJ2-3 and V is TRBV7-9; TRBD2 is a possible D gene (5 bases). CDR3 length: 17 residues. V dropped 4 bases and J dropped 2 bases, with 19 bases sitting between them. CDR1 is SEHNR and CDR2 is FQNEAQ in the germline V gene (reference sequence). CDR3 in amino acids: CASSCLGKDCYTDTQYF. In DNA form, the CDR3 reads TGTGCCAGCAGCTGTCTGGGTAAGGACTGCTACACAGATACGCAGTATTTT.

In DNA, the CDR3 is TGTGCCAGCTCCCAGCCCTCAGAGCGTAACGAAAAACTGTTTTTT. Amino acids: CASSQPSERNEKLFF. V usage is TRBV18 and J usage is TRBJ1-4; D unclear. Trimming shortened V by 6 bases and J by 8 bases, and 19 bases separated the two germline ends. There are 15 residues in the CDR3. From germline, CDR1 is KGHSH and CDR2 LQKENI.

The chain recombines TRBV2 with TRBJ1-2, with D possibly being TRBD1 (5 bases). This CDR3 has 12 residues. Germline CDR1 and CDR2: SNHLY and FYNNEI. CDR3 amino acids: CVRDPGSGGYTF. In DNA, the CDR3 is TGTGTCAGGGACCCAGGGTCTGGGGGCTACACCTTC.

The chain combines TRBV5-4 with TRBJ1-6, with 7 bases lining up with TRBD1. From germline, CDR1 is SGHNT and CDR2 YYREEE (reference sequence). The CDR3 is 14 amino acids. With 4 bases clipped from V and 8 bases from J, the junction kept 6 bases outside the gene matches. The chain's CDR3 is CASSQDRTDSPLHF. The DNA for the CDR3 is TGTGCCAGCAGCCAGGACAGGACGGATTCACCCCTCCACTTT. The full variable domain, completed using reference TRBV5-4 and TRBJ1-6, is ETGVTQSPTHLIKTRGQQVTLRCSSQSGHNTVSWYQQALGQGPQFIFQYYREEENGRGNFPPRFSGLQFPNYSSELNVNALELDDSALYLCASSQDRTDSPLHFGNGTRLTVT.

As concerns this clone: Sequence at one end of the junction differs from germline and may be a read error. The V call is TRBV6-6, the J call TRBJ1-6; TRBD1 is a possible D gene (5 bases). CDR1 and CDR2 (germline): MNHNY, SVGAGI (reference sequence). The CDR3 has 12 amino acids. The CDR3 spells CASGGSDSALHF. In DNA form, the CDR3 reads TGTGCCAGCGGGGGGTCTGATTCAGCCCTCCACTTT.

By sample fraction, this clone is medium-sized. V and J are TRBV12-2 and TRBJ1-5; the table's D call TRBD1 went unverified against the DNA. TRBV12-2 is a documented pseudogene. The CDR3 has 17 amino acids. CDR3 in amino acids: CASRSAPWDRNRKPQHF. The DNA of the CDR3 is TGTGCAAGTCGCTCAGCCCCATGGGACAGGAACCGTAAGCCCCAGCATTTT.

The chain has TRBV5-1 and TRBJ1-6, with D tentatively TRBD1 (5 bases). The ends were cut back, 0 bases at V and 6 bases at J, with 13 bases in the middle. The germline CDR1 and CDR2 sequences are SGHRS and YFSETQ. The CDR3 loop spans 16 amino acids. This CDR3 reads CASSLDMRQGNSPLHF. The CDR3 nucleotides are TGCGCCAGCAGCTTGGATATGCGGCAGGGTAATTCACCCCTCCACTTT.

The chain carries TRBV4-1 and TRBJ2-7, with TRBD1 matching over 8 bases. The germline V gene has CDR1 MGHRA and CDR2 YSYEKL. The CDR3 is made up of 14 amino acids. Trimming at V came to 4 bases and at J to 2 bases, leaving 4 bases not matched to a gene. The CDR3 region is CASSLRTGPYEQYF. Written as DNA, the CDR3 is TGCGCCAGCAGCCTCCGGACAGGGCCCTACGAGCAGTACTTC.